This T cell receptor (beta chain) originates from a study of regulatory T cells in long-lasting Graves disease. About the study: Graves' patients, diagnosed recently, had received antithyroid drugs under 3 months.

This clonotype was recorded many times. The antigen remains unidentified. The germline CDR1 and CDR2 sequences are SQVTM and ANQGSEA. The CDR3 sequence is 11 residues long. V was cut by 7 bases and J by 1 base, with 7 bases left in between. CDR3-region Arm-PCR and iRepertoire HTBI primers produced the TCR beta libraries. In TCRdb, the multiplex PCR reads were re-called with MiXCR into one record per CDR3 protein. The sample contains hundreds of thousands of distinct CDR3 sequences, 15% to 17% of which appear only once. Study outcomes and limitations: Persistent disease samples used TRBV28, TRBJ1-2 and TRBJ2-5 preferentially.

The time point denotes: newly diagnosed GD, antithyroid drugs for less than 3 months. RNA from PBMCs was the source of the TCR library. The chain links TRBV29-1 to TRBJ1-2; D is ambiguous. This sequence was found in a female donor with Graves disease. The source was peripheral blood mononuclear cells (PBMCs), collected at new diagnosis, from a patient treated with antithyroid drugs. The DNA for the CDR3 is TGCAGCGCACAGAATAACTATGGCTACACCTTC. It yields the protein CSAQNNYGYTF.